The 26 T cell receptor beta chains below were found in one sample sequenced in a study of T cells in Graves' hyperthyroidism and ophthalmopathy. Using RNA transcripts as the source, TCR beta CDR3 regions were amplified. The HTBI primer set drove a first-round RT-PCR of the TCR CDR3. TCRdb re-called the multiplex PCR reads with MiXCR, one entry per CDR3 protein. This table holds fewer than 900,000 distinct CDR3 sequences, 15% to 20% found once. Sequencing was performed on blood. These receptors were collected from a man aged 18 to 30 with Graves' hyperthyroidism.

The chain combines TRBV6-1 with TRBJ1-4, with D possibly TRBD1 on 5 matching bases. Germline V lookup: CDR1 MNHNS, CDR2 SASEGT. The length of the CDR3 is 16 residues. Trimming took off 5 bases at V and 6 bases at J, with 19 bases between the two ends. DNA of the CDR3: TGTGCCAGCAGTTATTTATGGGGCGGCTGGGATGAAAAACTGTTTTTT. Translation gives CASSYLWGGWDEKLFF.

Points on this clonotype: A much larger clone differs from this one at a single base, so this may be a read error. Without the conserved terminal phenylalanine or tryptophan, this CDR3 likely stems from a read error. The V gene is TRBV2, the J gene TRBJ2-3; TRBD2 matches at 7 bases. Germline lookup yields CDR1 SNHLY and CDR2 FYNNEI. Trimming at V came to 8 bases and at J to 2 bases, leaving 10 bases not matched to a gene. This CDR3 comprises 15 residues. CDR3 DNA sequence: TGTGCCAGCGAGGAGGGAGGGCGGGACACAGATACGCAGTATTTA. Translating it yields CASEEGGRDTDTQYL.

This clonotype was recorded at least ten times. The chain joins TRBV28 to TRBJ1-1; no definite D call. This CDR3 contains 15 residues. Germline V lookup: CDR1 MDHEN, CDR2 SYDVKM. Trimming left V 6 bases short and J 2 bases short, with 16 bases between. DNA of the CDR3: TGTGCCAGCAGCCCAACCGGGTCCTTAAACACTGAAGCTTTCTTT. It translates to CASSPTGSLNTEAFF.

The chain carries TRBV20-1 and TRBJ2-7; a possible D gene is TRBD2 (6 bases). The CDR3 runs to 14 residues. CDR1 DFQATT and CDR2 SNEGSKA come from the germline V gene (reference sequence). V was pared by 5 bases and J by 0 bases, with 14 bases between. This chain's CDR3 is CSASFSGYSYEQYF. The CDR3 nucleotides are TGCAGTGCTTCATTTAGCGGTTACTCCTACGAGCAGTACTTC.

This clonotype was recorded many times. This chain links TRBV7-2 with TRBJ1-5; D is undetermined. The CDR3 consists of 16 residues. Germline assignment: CDR1 SGHTA and CDR2 FQGNSA. V lost 1 base and J lost 0, with 10 bases in between. The CDR3 DNA sequence: TGTGCCAGCAGCTTAGAGCCAGACCATAGCAATCAGCCCCAGCATTTT. It encodes CASSLEPDHSNQPQHF.

The V and J genes are TRBV27 and TRBJ1-1; D is uncertain. Trimming cost V 1 base and J 0 bases, with 12 bases left between them. CDR3 length: 16 amino acids. Germline CDR1 MNHEY, CDR2 SMNVEV (reference sequence). CDR3 loop: CASSLWPGYMNTEAFF. The DNA of the CDR3 is TGTGCCAGCAGTTTATGGCCAGGCTACATGAACACTGAAGCTTTCTTT.

This clonotype occurred many times. The chain recombines TRBV20-1 with TRBJ2-3; 8 bases match TRBD1. CDR1 and CDR2 (germline): DFQATT, SNEGSKA (reference sequence). V lost 6 bases to trimming and J lost 6 bases; unmatched junction nucleotides: 14. This CDR3 has 15 amino acids. The CDR3 here is CSALLGTGWRDTQYF. The CDR3 region has the DNA TGCAGTGCCCTCCTCGGGACAGGCTGGAGGGATACGCAGTATTTT.

This clonotype was counted at least ten times. The rearrangement links TRBV28 to TRBJ2-1; D is perhaps TRBD2 (5 bases). V dropped 6 bases and J dropped 2 bases, with 17 bases sitting between them. Germline CDR1 MDHEN, CDR2 SYDVKM. The CDR3 runs to 16 residues. This chain's CDR3 is CASSPLAGPPYNEQFF. The CDR3 DNA reads TGTGCCAGCAGCCCGTTGGCGGGTCCCCCCTACAATGAGCAGTTCTTC.

V gene TRBV4-1 combines with J gene TRBJ2-1; 10 nucleotides match TRBD2. Germline CDR1 reads MGHRA; CDR2 reads YSYEKL. Trimming took 5 bases from V and 7 from J; bases not matched to a gene: 11. There are 16 residues in the CDR3. The CDR3 region has the DNA TGCGCCAGCAGCTCCAGACTAGCGGGTGCGGATAATGAGCAGTTCTTC. Translated: CASSSRLAGADNEQFF.

The V gene is TRBV29-1, the J gene TRBJ2-7, with D unclear. This CDR3 is 13 amino acids long. CDR1 and CDR2 (germline): SQVTM, ANQGSEA. V shed 4 bases and J shed 2 bases, with 12 bases lying between them. Written as DNA, the CDR3 is TGCAGCGTTGTCCCTACGAATGCCTACGAGCAGTACTTC. It yields the protein CSVVPTNAYEQYF.

This clonotype appeared many times. The chain is built from TRBV2 and TRBJ1-1; D is possibly TRBD1 (5 bases). The CDR3 loop spans 14 amino acids. V dropped 6 bases and J dropped 1 base, with 12 bases sitting between them. CDR1 is SNHLY and CDR2 is FYNNEI in the germline V gene. For the CDR3, the DNA is TGTGCCAGCAGGCCGGGACGGCCGAACACTGAAGCTTTCTTT. Translating it yields CASRPGRPNTEAFF.

This clonotype was observed a handful of times. This chain connects TRBV4-1 to TRBJ1-1; weak D call: TRBD1 (5 bases). The germline CDR1 and CDR2 sequences are MGHRA and YSYEKL. CDR3 size: 17 residues. Trimming removed 1 base at V and 1 base at J, with 16 bases between. The CDR3 bases are TGCGCCAGCAGCCAAGTGGCCCAGAGGAGGGGGAACACTGAAGCTTTCTTT. Its translation: CASSQVAQRRGNTEAFF.

This clonotype was seen ten or more times. CDR3: CASTPVPSYNEQFF. The DNA of the CDR3 is TGTGCCAGCACCCCGGTCCCCTCCTACAATGAGCAGTTCTTC. V is TRBV28 and J is TRBJ2-1; D unclear. The CDR3 is 14 amino acids. Per the germline V gene, CDR1 is MDHEN and CDR2 is SYDVKM. V was pared by 7 bases and J by 0 bases, with 10 bases between.

There are many counts of this clonotype. V gene TRBV27 combines with J gene TRBJ2-2, with 10 bases aligning to TRBD2. Germline CDR1 MNHEY, CDR2 SMNVEV (reference sequence). This CDR3 is built from 14 residues. V shed 7 bases, J shed 6 bases, and the junction held 5 bases outside the gene matches. CDR3 in amino acids: CASTGLAFPGELFF. The CDR3, as DNA: TGTGCCAGCACGGGACTAGCGTTCCCCGGGGAGCTGTTTTTT.

This clonotype appeared many times. The chain carries TRBV6-1 and TRBJ2-7; D is perhaps TRBD1 or TRBD2 (5 bases each). Trimming left V 5 bases short and J 4 bases short, with 21 bases between. The CDR3 sequence is 16 residues long. Germline values: CDR1 MNHNS, CDR2 SASEGT. CDR3 coding DNA: TGTGCCAGCAGTAGGGACGGACCATACTCCGCATACGAGCAGTACTTC. Amino acid sequence: CASSRDGPYSAYEQYF.

CDR3 in amino acids: CASGESDEYSPLHF. Written as DNA, the CDR3 is TGTGCCAGCGGAGAGTCGGACGAATATTCACCCCTCCACTTT. The chain couples TRBV25-1 to TRBJ1-6; D gene unclear. This CDR3 is built from 14 residues. CDR1 is MGHDK and CDR2 is SYGVNS in the germline V gene. The V end was cut by 8 bases, the J end by 8 bases, with 16 bases between.

Points on this clonotype: At one end, the junction sequence differs from germline, possibly due to a read error. The chain carries TRBV20-1 and TRBJ2-7; 8 bases line up with TRBD1. There are 15 residues in the CDR3. Germline V gives CDR1 DFQATT, CDR2 SNEGSKA (reference sequence). The CDR3 nucleotides are TGCAGTGCTCCACCTGGGGCAGGGGGCCCGGGCGAGGAGTACTTC. Its protein product is CSAPPGAGGPGEEYF.

This chain connects TRBV12-3 or TRBV12-4 to TRBJ1-2; D is possibly TRBD1 (5 bases). Trimming cost V 6 bases and J 3 bases, with 14 bases left between them. The CDR3 loop spans 14 amino acids. The CDR3: CASRPRGYDYGYTF. The CDR3 DNA follows: TGTGCCAGCAGACCTCGGGGCTATGACTATGGCTACACCTTC.

This sequence joins TRBV4-1 and TRBJ1-1; 7 bases align to TRBD1. The CDR3 runs 14 residues. With 3 bases clipped from V and 4 bases from J, the junction kept 5 bases outside the gene matches. From germline, CDR1 is MGHRA and CDR2 YSYEKL. CDR3 in amino acids: CASSQSTGATEAFF. The DNA of the CDR3 is TGCGCCAGCAGCCAGAGCACAGGGGCCACTGAAGCTTTCTTT.

As regards this clonotype: This may arise from a read error, as a much more abundant clone is one base away. This chain joins TRBV3-1 and TRBJ1-2; TRBD1 is a possible D gene (6 bases). V was shortened by 4 bases and J by 8 bases, with 17 bases between the two germline ends. The germline V gene encodes CDR1 LGHDT and CDR2 YNNKEL (reference sequence). This CDR3 comprises 14 residues. The CDR3 coding sequence is TGTGCCAGCAGCCCCGAACAGGGACAAGGGGGCTACACCTTC. Its translation is CASSPEQGQGGYTF.

V usage is TRBV30 and J usage is TRBJ2-2; D uncertain. Germline V gene lookup returns CDR1 GTSNPN and CDR2 SVGIG (reference sequence). Trimming removed 3 bases from V and 1 base from J, with 9 bases in between. The CDR3 contains 14 residues. The CDR3 DNA sequence: TGTGCCTGGAGGACCACAGTGAACACCGGGGAGCTGTTTTTT. It specifies CAWRTTVNTGELFF.

The sample holds a few counts of this clonotype. This chain uses TRBV7-9 with TRBJ2-1; TRBD1 might be the D (6 bases). This CDR3 is 13 amino acids long. Looked up from germline, CDR1 is SEHNR and CDR2 is FQNEAQ (reference sequence). V was cut by 6 bases and J by 6 bases, with 12 bases left in between. This CDR3 is CASRQGQPNEQFF. DNA for the CDR3: TGTGCCAGCAGACAAGGACAGCCCAATGAGCAGTTCTTC.

The sample holds many counts of this clonotype. This chain uses TRBV28 with TRBJ1-2; 7 bases are a match to TRBD1. CDR3 size: 14 residues. Germline-derived CDR1 and CDR2 are MDHEN and SYDVKM. V dropped 7 bases and J dropped 4; count of bases not matched to a gene: 9. CDR3 DNA: TGTGCCAGCACCCTAACAGGGGCGACCTATGGCTACACCTTC. It is translated as CASTLTGATYGYTF.

The chain recombines TRBV5-1 with TRBJ2-6, with no clear D. Trimming pared 7 bases from V and 0 bases from J, leaving 11 bases between. The CDR3 is 15 residues long. Germline V gives CDR1 SGHRS, CDR2 YFSETQ. The CDR3 nucleotides are TGCGCCAGCGGTACCGCCCTCTCTGGGGCCAACGTCCTGACTTTC. Translation: CASGTALSGANVLTF.

This clonotype was seen at least ten times. The gene calls are TRBV6-2 or TRBV6-3 and TRBJ1-6; maybe TRBD1 (5 bases). CDR1 MNHEY and CDR2 SVGEGT come from the germline V gene. The CDR3 sequence is 14 residues long. V was trimmed by 6 bases and J by 6 bases, leaving 12 bases between them. CDR3 DNA sequence: TGTGCCAGCAGAACCACGGGGGGTAATTCACCCCTCCACTTT. Its translation: CASRTTGGNSPLHF.

The chain joins TRBV6-1 to TRBJ2-1; 10 bases fit TRBD2. Germline V gene lookup returns CDR1 MNHNS and CDR2 SASEGT. This CDR3 is 17 amino acids long. The J segment lost 0 bases and the V segment lost 4 bases, leaving 6 bases of the junction unmatched. The CDR3 region has the DNA TGTGCCAGCAGTGGGGTCTGGACTAGCGGCTCCTACAATGAGCAGTTCTTC. It yields the protein CASSGVWTSGSYNEQFF.